Presented here are 32 T cell receptor beta chains from one specimen sequenced in a study of human T cells and chemical hapten exposure. The time point: pre-sensitization, week 0. The treatment is: therapeutic diphenylcyclopropenone sensitization with weekly scalp DPC. From the RACE reads, TCRdb called clonotypes with MiXCR, one entry per CDR3 protein. The data contain 50,000 to 65,000 distinct CDR3 sequences, roughly 6.7% of them singletons. This material consisted of whole blood, taken in connection with sensitization to the hapten diphenylcyclopropenone (DPC). These receptors were collected from a woman aged 30 to 39 with alopecia areata. Some clones in this sample may be carry-over from other donors' samples.

V and J are TRBV27 and TRBJ2-3; tentatively, D is TRBD1 or TRBD2 (5 bases each). Trimming pared 2 bases from V and 0 bases from J, leaving 15 bases between. CDR3 length equals 17 residues. Per germline, CDR1 MNHEY and CDR2 SMNVEV (reference sequence). The CDR3, as DNA: TGTGCCAGCAGTTTACTCATACCCGGGGCTAGCACAGATACGCAGTATTTT. Protein sequence: CASSLLIPGASTDTQYF.

This clonotype has a count of ten or more. The chain joins TRBV7-2 to TRBJ2-3; D may match TRBD1 or TRBD2 (6 bases each). Germline assignment: CDR1 SGHTA and CDR2 FQGNSA. V was pared by 1 base and J by 4 bases, with 12 bases between. The CDR3 is 15 amino acids. The CDR3 loop is CASSLVGGRPDTQYF. In DNA, the CDR3 is TGTGCCAGCAGCTTAGTGGGGGGCCGGCCAGATACGCAGTATTTT.

This clonotype appeared a few times. The chain recombines TRBV6-6 with TRBJ1-4, with D tentatively TRBD1 (5 bases). The CDR3 extends over 14 amino acids. Trimming left V 3 bases short and J 4 bases short, with 9 bases between. CDR1 and CDR2 (germline): MNHNY, SVGAGI (reference sequence). Here the CDR3 reads CASSYLQGNEKLFF. DNA for the CDR3: TGTGCCAGCAGTTATCTGCAGGGTAATGAAAAACTGTTTTTT.

In its sample, this clonotype was seen once. The junction departs from the called germline gene at one end, perhaps through a read error. V is TRBV5-1 and J is TRBJ2-1, with TRBD2 matching 8 bases. The CDR3 sequence is 15 residues long. Looked up from germline, CDR1 is SGHRS and CDR2 is YFSETQ. The CDR3 loop reads CASSPRAGGHNKQFF. In DNA, the CDR3 is TGCGCCAGCAGCCCCCGGGCGGGGGGCCACAATAAGCAGTTCTTC.

This clonotype has at least ten counts. This chain joins TRBV7-2 and TRBJ2-3, with 16 nucleotides matching TRBD2. The CDR3 runs to 19 residues. Unmatched junction bases numbered 13, after V lost 5 bases and J lost 5 bases. CDR1 and CDR2 from the germline V gene are SGHTA and FQGNSA. The CDR3 DNA follows: TGTGCCAGCAGCCTCTCGCCGGGACTAGCGGGGGGGCCGGGAGATACGCAGTATTTT. Its protein is CASSLSPGLAGGPGDTQYF.

This clonotype was observed at least ten times. The chain carries TRBV5-1 and TRBJ2-5; D is unresolved. Germline V CDR1 and CDR2: SGHRS, YFSETQ. The CDR3 is 12 residues long. The V gene lost 7 bases and the J gene lost 2 bases, with 9 bases spanning the gap. The CDR3 is CASRTGQETQYF. DNA for the CDR3: TGCGCCAGCCGCACCGGGCAAGAGACCCAGTACTTC.

In this sample, this clonotype turned up many times. The chain couples TRBV7-2 to TRBJ1-2; no firm D call. This CDR3 comprises 17 residues. Germline loops: CDR1 SGHTA, CDR2 FQGNSA. V gave up 0 bases and J gave up 8 bases, with 22 bases separating them. The CDR3, as DNA: TGTGCCAGCAGCTTAGCCCGTCCGGAGGTGCTACGTGACGGCTACACCTTC. This gives the protein CASSLARPEVLRDGYTF. Using reference TRBV7-2 and TRBJ1-2 for the parts outside the CDR3, the full variable domain is GAGVSQSPSNKVTEKGKDVELRCDPISGHTALYWYRQSLGQGLEFLIYFQGNSAPDKSGLPSDRFSAERTGGSVSTLTIQRTQQEDSAVYLCASSLARPEVLRDGYTFGSGTRLTVV.

At least ten counts were recorded for this clonotype. The chain uses TRBV5-6 and TRBJ2-5, with TRBD1 identical over 7 bases. V shed 3 bases and J 3 bases; nucleotides not matched to a gene: 2. From germline, CDR1 is SGHDT and CDR2 YYEEEE. This CDR3 is 13 amino acids long. The CDR3 DNA reads as TGTGCCAGCAGCTCCGGGACAGAAGAGACCCAGTACTTC. It translates to CASSSGTEETQYF.

The genes are TRBV7-9 and TRBJ2-1; weak D call: TRBD1 (6 bases). There are 15 residues in the CDR3. The germline V and J ends were trimmed by 1 base and 2 bases, with 9 bases remaining between them. Per the germline V gene, CDR1 is SEHNR and CDR2 is FQNEAQ (reference sequence). The CDR3 DNA reads TGTGCCAGCAGCTTAGTCGGGACACCCTACAATGAGCAGTTCTTC. It encodes CASSLVGTPYNEQFF.

This clonotype was observed many times. This sequence joins TRBV12-3 or TRBV12-4 and TRBJ1-1, with D possibly TRBD1 on 5 matching bases. The CDR3 spans 13 residues. V lost 6 bases, J lost 3 bases, and 11 bases lay in between. CDR3 loop: CASRPGSYTEAFF. The DNA of the CDR3 is TGTGCCAGCAGACCAGGGAGTTACACTGAAGCTTTCTTT.

Many counts were recorded for this clonotype. V usage is TRBV3-1 and J usage is TRBJ1-1; TRBD1 matches at 7 bases. The CDR3 is 16 amino acids. In germline, CDR1 is LGHDT, CDR2 YNNKEL (reference sequence). J lost 5 bases, V lost 4 bases, and 13 bases had no gene match. This CDR3 reads CASSPRGGGRGTEAFF. The CDR3 bases are TGTGCCAGCAGCCCCCGAGGGGGCGGGAGAGGTACTGAAGCTTTCTTT.

The table lists this clonotype with many counts. This chain uses TRBV18 with TRBJ2-1; D is possibly TRBD1 or TRBD2 (5 bases each). Germline CDR1 reads KGHSH; CDR2 reads LQKENI. The CDR3 has 13 residues. Between the trimmed V and J ends, which lost 3 bases and 11 bases, there was a span of 14 bases. The CDR3, as DNA: TGTGCCAGCTCACCGTCTCGCGAGGGACAGCAGTTCTTC. The encoded protein is CASSPSREGQQFF.

This clonotype showed up just a few times. This rearrangement joins TRBV12-3 or TRBV12-4 to TRBJ1-2; D is ambiguous. The CDR3 is 13 amino acids. Between the trimmed V and J ends, which lost 3 bases and 6 bases, there was a span of 11 bases. CDR3: CASSFRSLDGYTF. The CDR3, as DNA: TGTGCCAGCAGTTTTCGATCCCTGGATGGCTACACCTTC.

This clonotype came up many times. The chain joins TRBV7-6 to TRBJ2-3, with D perhaps matching TRBD2 (6 bases). The CDR3 extends over 14 amino acids. V lost 5 bases and J 6 bases, leaving 15 bases between the germline ends. CDR1 and CDR2 from the germline V gene are SGHVS and FNYEAQ. The CDR3 loop is CASSIGSRGDTQYF. The DNA of the CDR3 is TGTGCCAGCAGCATAGGGTCCCGGGGGGATACGCAGTATTTT.

The V call is TRBV7-2, the J call TRBJ2-2; 12 nucleotides line up with TRBD2. V dropped 5 bases and J dropped 5; count of bases not matched to a gene: 6. The CDR3 consists of 16 residues. CDR1 is SGHTA and CDR2 is FQGNSA in the germline V gene. The CDR3 sequence is CASSPGLAGRTGELFF. The DNA for the CDR3 is TGTGCCAGCAGCCCCGGACTAGCGGGGCGAACCGGGGAGCTGTTTTTT.

This clonotype was detected only a few times. This chain uses TRBV6-5 with TRBJ1-1; a weak D match, TRBD1 (6 bases). The germline V gene encodes CDR1 MNHEY and CDR2 SVGAGI. The germline V and J ends were trimmed by 6 bases and 1 base, with 12 bases remaining between them. This CDR3 spans 14 amino acids. The CDR3 DNA is TGTGCCAGCAGGACGGGACAAAAGAACACTGAAGCTTTCTTT. Amino acid sequence: CASRTGQKNTEAFF.

This clonotype was detected many times. The chain recombines TRBV5-1 with TRBJ1-1; D not resolved. The CDR3 spans 16 residues. V was cut by 0 bases and J by 2 bases, with 14 bases left in between. Germline CDR1 SGHRS, CDR2 YFSETQ. The CDR3 nucleotides read TGCGCCAGCAGCTTGGGGTCGGGATACGGTAACACTGAAGCTTTCTTT. Its protein product is CASSLGSGYGNTEAFF.

The sample holds a few counts of this clonotype. The genes are TRBV5-1 and TRBJ1-6; D possibly corresponds to TRBD1 (5 bases). The CDR3 extends over 15 amino acids. Germline V gene lookup returns CDR1 SGHRS and CDR2 YFSETQ. V gave up 2 bases and J gave up 5 bases, with 11 bases separating them. The CDR3 loop is CASSFRDLDNSPLHF. Here the CDR3 DNA reads TGCGCCAGCAGCTTCAGGGATTTGGATAATTCACCCCTCCACTTT.

This clonotype was seen ten or more times. The chain uses TRBV5-1 and TRBJ1-5; D gene ambiguous. The CDR3 spans 15 residues. The germline V gene encodes CDR1 SGHRS and CDR2 YFSETQ. The germline V and J ends were trimmed by 2 bases and 7 bases, with 16 bases remaining between them. The CDR3 protein is CASSLGPGVGQPQHF. Here the CDR3 DNA reads TGCGCCAGCAGCTTAGGCCCTGGGGTAGGGCAGCCCCAGCATTTT.

This clonotype was seen at least ten times. V and J are TRBV4-1 and TRBJ2-3, with D unclear. V was cut by 3 bases and J by 4 bases, with 17 bases left in between. Germline-derived CDR1 and CDR2 are MGHRA and YSYEKL. The CDR3 spans 16 residues. CDR3 DNA: TGCGCCAGCAGCCAGACCGATGGGTCAAAGTCAGATACGCAGTATTTT. This sequence encodes CASSQTDGSKSDTQYF.

In this sample, this clonotype turned up many times. The chain combines TRBV6-2 or TRBV6-3 with TRBJ1-1, with TRBD1 matching 7 bases. With V trimmed by 4 bases and J by 8 bases, 7 bases remained unmatched. The CDR3 runs 13 residues. CDR1 is MNHEY, CDR2 SVGEGT, per germline. CDR3 bases: TGTGCCAGCAGTTTACGACAGGGCCTAGAAGCTTTCTTT. As protein: CASSLRQGLEAFF.

In this sample, this clonotype turned up many times. The CDR3 sequence: CSAEWDRESSEQYF. The CDR3 DNA is TGCAGTGCCGAATGGGACAGGGAGTCGTCCGAGCAGTACTTC. This chain joins TRBV20-1 and TRBJ2-7; TRBD1 matches at 9 bases. Looked up from germline, CDR1 is DFQATT and CDR2 is SNEGSKA (reference sequence). The CDR3 consists of 14 residues. V was clipped by 6 bases and J by 6 bases; unmatched bases: 12.

This clonotype was found many times. The chain links TRBV10-1 to TRBJ2-3, with D uncertain. The CDR3 consists of 16 residues. CDR1 and CDR2 from the germline V gene are WNHNN and SYGVQD (reference sequence). The V gene lost 6 bases and the J gene lost 0 bases, with 16 bases spanning the gap. The CDR3 DNA is TGCGCCAGCAGCCTAGACTCCTCAACTAGCACAGATACGCAGTATTTT. Translated, it gives CASSLDSSTSTDTQYF.

This clonotype showed up just a few times. J is TRBJ1-1 and V is TRBV7-2; TRBD1 matches 7 bases. J lost 4 bases, V lost 0 bases, and 5 bases had no gene match. Per the germline V gene, CDR1 is SGHTA and CDR2 is FQGNSA. The CDR3 is made up of 15 amino acids. CDR3 sequence (DNA): TGTGCCAGCAGCTTAGCGAGGGGGCGATCCACTGAAGCTTTCTTT. Amino acid sequence: CASSLARGRSTEAFF.

This clonotype was detected many times. The chain carries TRBV6-5 and TRBJ2-7; 10 nucleotides agree with TRBD1. This CDR3 is built from 16 residues. Germline lookup yields CDR1 MNHEY and CDR2 SVGAGI. V shed 0 bases and J 3 bases; nucleotides not matched to a gene: 5. The CDR3 region is CASSYSGTGESYEQYF. Written as DNA, the CDR3 is TGTGCCAGCAGTTACTCAGGGACAGGGGAAAGCTACGAGCAGTACTTC.

This clonotype was found many times. This rearrangement joins TRBV24-1 to TRBJ2-2; D uncertain. This CDR3 region has 15 residues. Per the germline V gene, CDR1 is KGHDR and CDR2 is SFDVKD. Trimming removed 2 bases at V and 1 base at J, with 7 bases between. The CDR3 loop is CATSDSRENTGELFF. The CDR3 DNA sequence: TGTGCCACCAGTGATTCCAGAGAGAACACCGGGGAGCTGTTTTTT.

This clonotype was picked up many times. The chain has TRBV29-1 and TRBJ2-1; TRBD1 matches 9 bases. Trimming took 2 bases from V and 4 from J; bases not matched to a gene: 21. CDR1 and CDR2 from the germline V gene are SQVTM and ANQGSEA. This CDR3 has 20 residues. Here the CDR3 reads CSVERLGRDRDLVGYNEQFF. As DNA, the CDR3 is TGCAGCGTTGAACGACTCGGCCGGGACAGGGATCTCGTTGGGTACAATGAGCAGTTCTTC.

The sample holds many counts of this clonotype. CDR3 DNA sequence: TGTGCCTTCAGGGAGGAGACCCAGTACTTC. It codes for CAFREETQYF. The chain uses TRBV21-1 and TRBJ2-5; the table gives TRBD1 as D, unverified against the DNA. TRBV21-1 is tagged as a pseudogene. The CDR3 is made up of 10 amino acids.

This clonotype was counted at least ten times. The chain's CDR3 is CASSIQGPPGANVLTF. Here the CDR3 DNA reads TGTGCCAGTAGTATCCAGGGGCCGCCTGGGGCCAACGTCCTGACTTTC. The chain is built from TRBV19 and TRBJ2-6, with a weak D call TRBD1 (6 bases). The ends were cut back, 3 bases at V and 2 bases at J, with 11 bases in the middle. This CDR3 contains 16 residues. The V gene's germline CDR1 is LNHDA and CDR2 SQIVND (reference sequence).

This chain uses TRBV3-1 with TRBJ2-3, with TRBD2 as a possible D gene (5 bases). Trimming left V 2 bases short and J 4 bases short, with 16 bases between. The CDR3 length is 16 residues. From germline, CDR1 is LGHDT and CDR2 YNNKEL (reference sequence). In nucleotides, the CDR3 is TGTGCCAGCAGCCAAAACCCCCCCGGGATCCCAGATACGCAGTATTTT. This encodes CASSQNPPGIPDTQYF.

The sample holds many counts of this clonotype. The V gene is TRBV12-3 or TRBV12-4, the J gene TRBJ1-1, with D possibly being TRBD1 (5 bases). CDR3 length: 14 residues. V was cut by 5 bases and J by 1 base, with 11 bases left in between. The CDR3 region has the DNA TGTGCCAGCAGTCCGGGACCGCCGAACACTGAAGCTTTCTTT. As protein: CASSPGPPNTEAFF.

This clonotype was recorded at least ten times. The rearrangement links TRBV20-1 to TRBJ1-1; a possible D gene is TRBD1 (5 bases). This CDR3 comprises 11 residues. V was clipped by 5 bases and J by 5 bases, with 9 bases between them. The germline CDR1 and CDR2 sequences are DFQATT and SNEGSKA (reference sequence). The CDR3 loop is CSAGGGTEAFF. DNA for the CDR3: TGCAGTGCTGGGGGAGGAACTGAAGCTTTCTTT.